The sequence of this T cell receptor (beta chain) was determined in a study of CD8+ T cells in alopecia areata. Treatment defined: oral pan-JAK inhibitor, 5-10 mg twice daily. cDNA serving as the sequencing template came from extracted, reverse transcribed RNA. The repertoire was sequenced with immunoSEQ multiplex PCR; TCRdb's copy has only in-frame clones and lacks some. The repertoire holds 270,000 or so clones, with about 62% as singletons. CDR3 length equals 11 residues. Germline V gene data show CDR1 as GTSNPN and CDR2 as SVGIG (reference sequence). Trimming cost V 5 bases and J 11 bases, with 15 bases left between them. Points from the study as a whole: More clonal than normal scalp was lesional scalp, particularly alopecia totalis/universalis. Scalp samples also yield sequences from resident alphabeta T cells of normal skin. Within the top 100, expanded CD8+ clones significantly decreased with tofacitinib, as did scalp clonality.

Note on this clone: Its specificity is unknown.

This receptor was obtained from a human donor with alopecia areata. Sequenced here: CD4+ T cells sorted from blood, sampled at week 24, from a patient treated with tofacitinib. The chain is built from TRBV30 and TRBJ1-1; maybe TRBD1 (6 bases). The CDR3 coding sequence is TGTGCCTGGGGGACAAGGGGCACGGCTTTCTTT. It yields the protein CAWGTRGTAFF.